This TCR beta chain was captured in a study of T cell repertoires in cytomegalovirus infection. TCRdb passed the reads through MiXCR, listing each CDR3 protein once. Counted here are 200,000 to 300,000 distinct CDR3 sequences, about 12% occurring once; the ten biggest clones make up 1.5% to 2%. CDR1 and CDR2 from the germline V gene are SGHDT and YYEEEE. Losses at the gene ends were 4 bases for V and 0 bases for J; bases not matched to a gene: 7. The CDR3 has 15 residues. This chain joins TRBV5-6 and TRBJ2-7; 7 bases align to TRBD2. Sequencing input: PBMCs. The receptor comes from a human donor in good health (CMV status not recorded). Some clones in this sample may be carry-over from other donors' samples. The CDR3: CASSLGGDPSYEQYF. The DNA of the CDR3 is TGTGCCAGCAGCCTGGGGGGGGACCCCTCCTACGAGCAGTACTTC.